This T cell receptor (beta chain) is drawn from a study of cytomegalovirus exposure and HLA in healthy donors. Study-wide results and caveats: In all likelihood, a cluster of highly shared sequence variants was a sequencing artifact.

A word on this clone: Its antigen remains unknown.

This PCR relied on a set of 60 Vbeta primers and 13 Jbeta primers. Methods used by the authors: A follow-up analysis tallied about 80 million unique TCR beta chains, some 11 million shared. The method was immunoSEQ multiplex PCR; TCRdb's version includes in-frame clones alone and lacks a portion of them. D and trimming were read from the DNA, whereas the V and J calls and clone size are those reported in that table. The profile shows 95,000 to 100,000 clones, about 80% of them singletons. The CDR3 extends over 16 amino acids. After removal of 7 bases from V and 0 bases from J, the junction contained 5 bases not matched to a gene. Germline lookup yields CDR1 LNHDA and CDR2 SQIVND (reference sequence).

The chain combines TRBV19 with TRBJ1-4; 10 positions match TRBD1. The source is a man in his forties in good health and CMV-seronegative. Sequencing input: PBMCs. The CDR3 here is CASTTGTGATNEKLFF. The CDR3, as DNA: TGTGCCAGTACCACAGGGACAGGGGCAACTAATGAAAAACTGTTTTTT. The full variable domain, with the rest looked up from reference TRBV19 and TRBJ1-4, is DGGITQSPKYLFRKEGQNVTLSCEQNLNHDAMYWYRQDPGQGLRLIYYSQIVNDFQKGDIAEGYSVSREKKESFPLTVTSAQKNPTAFYLCASTTGTGATNEKLFFGSGTQLSVL.